This T cell receptor beta chain appears in the sequencing data of a study of radiation and T cells in renal cell carcinoma. Study-wide findings and caveats: From baseline, blood top tumor clonotypes peaked at 2 weeks post-radiation. No pretreatment tumor biopsies were available for baseline clonotypes.

Time point here: blood 4 weeks post-SBRT, at nephrectomy. Sample treatment: 15 Gy SBRT to primary tumor, nephrectomy 4 weeks later. Nephrectomy followed 15 Gy stereotactic body radiation by 4 weeks. The tumor was a clear cell renal cell carcinoma. This clone was seen a few times. The antigen remains unidentified. Assay used: immunoSEQ multiplex PCR; TCRdb lists only in-frame clones, some missing. Of around 77,000 clones listed, 83% are singletons. Germline assignment: CDR1 MNHNY and CDR2 SVGAGI (reference sequence). There are 13 residues in the CDR3. Trimming cost V 3 bases and J 2 bases, with 7 bases left between them.

The sample was blood, taken from a patient whose treatment included radiotherapy and nephrectomy. V is TRBV6-6 and J is TRBJ1-2; D perhaps matches TRBD1 (6 bases). This clonotype was obtained from a woman aged 55-70 years with renal cell carcinoma. The CDR3 reads CASSYGQNYGYTF. Here the CDR3 DNA reads TGTGCCAGCAGTTATGGACAGAACTATGGCTACACCTTC.